These 27 T cell receptor beta chains were sequenced from one sample in a study of cytomegalovirus exposure and HLA in healthy donors. Using immunoSEQ multiplex PCR, the repertoire was profiled, and TCRdb retains in-frame clones only, with some absent. The data hold more than 130,000 clones, with around 88% observed a single time. Sequenced input: PBMCs. Receptors originate from a woman under 30 in good health and CMV-seropositive.

The gene calls are TRBV4-3 and TRBJ2-7, with D possibly being TRBD2 (6 bases). Germline CDR1 LGHNA, CDR2 YSLEER. V was pared by 0 bases and J by 1 base, with 16 bases between. The CDR3 totals 17 residues. CDR3 nucleotide sequence: TGCGCCAGCAGCCAAGAGCGGGGACCGCTACTTTCCTACGAGCAGTACTTC. It yields the protein CASSQERGPLLSYEQYF.

This clone came up a few times. The chain recombines TRBV28 with TRBJ2-7; a possible D gene is TRBD1 (6 bases). CDR1 MDHEN and CDR2 SYDVKM come from the germline V gene. V was shortened by 4 bases and J by 0 bases, with 7 bases between the two germline ends. The CDR3 covers 13 residues. The CDR3 reads CASSSDSSYEQYF. DNA for the CDR3: TGTGCCAGCAGTTCGGACAGCTCCTACGAGCAGTACTTC.

This clone was seen a single time. The chain joins TRBV10-3 to TRBJ1-5; the D gene is possibly TRBD1 (5 bases). Germline V CDR1 and CDR2: ENHRY, SYGVKD. Trimming pared 0 bases from V and 11 bases from J, leaving 14 bases between. CDR3 length equals 14 residues. The CDR3 DNA is TGTGCCATCAGTGAGTCGAGGGCGGGGACGGCCCAGCATTTT. Encoded protein: CAISESRAGTAQHF.

The J gene is TRBJ2-5, the V gene TRBV2; D gene unclear. The CDR3 spans 14 residues. V gave up 2 bases and J gave up 1 base, with 8 bases separating them. CDR1 and CDR2 (germline): SNHLY, FYNNEI. CDR3 bases: TGTGCCAGCAGTGAAATCACAGCCCAAGAGACCCAGTACTTC. Residues: CASSEITAQETQYF.

The CDR3 DNA follows: TGTGCCTGGAGTCCGCAGGGGATGGGAGAGACCCAGTACTTC. It codes for CAWSPQGMGETQYF. The chain employs TRBV30 and TRBJ2-5, with TRBD1 as a possible D gene (6 bases). CDR3 size: 14 residues. The germline V and J ends were trimmed by 2 bases and 4 bases, with 14 bases remaining between them. Germline V gene sequence: CDR1 GTSNPN, CDR2 SVGIG (reference sequence).

CDR3 sequence: CASSRDREYEQYF. Written as DNA, the CDR3 is TGTGCCAGCAGCCGGGACAGAGAATACGAGCAGTACTTC. The chain recombines TRBV6-5 with TRBJ2-7, with 7 bases identical to TRBD1. Germline V CDR1 and CDR2: MNHEY, SVGAGI. CDR3 length: 13 amino acids. V gave up 6 bases and J gave up 4 bases; unmatched junction bases: 6.

The table lists this clone with a count of one. The rearrangement uses TRBV28 and TRBJ2-5, with 10 bases aligning to TRBD1. The CDR3 sequence is 15 residues long. Germline CDR1 reads MDHEN; CDR2 reads SYDVKM. V trimming: 7 bases; J trimming: 6 bases; junction bases outside the gene matches: 11. The CDR3 region has the DNA TGTGCCAGCAATGAAGGACAGGGGGTTTTACAGACCCAGTACTTC. It is translated as CASNEGQGVLQTQYF.

V usage is TRBV10-3 and J usage is TRBJ2-2, with 9 bases fitting TRBD1. CDR1 is ENHRY, CDR2 SYGVKD, per germline. The CDR3 loop spans 15 amino acids. Unmatched junction bases numbered 5, after V lost 2 bases and J lost 7 bases. This chain's CDR3 is CAISEGQGRNGELFF. The CDR3 bases are TGTGCCATCAGTGAGGGACAGGGGAGGAACGGGGAGCTGTTTTTT.

This clone turned up a few times. The J gene is TRBJ1-6, the V gene TRBV6-1; no firm D call. Trimming shortened V by 6 bases and J by 4 bases, and 4 bases separated the two germline ends. Germline-derived CDR1 and CDR2 are MNHNS and SASEGT. The length of the CDR3 is 12 residues. The CDR3 sequence: CASSSYNSPLHF. CDR3 DNA sequence: TGTGCCAGCAGCTCTTATAATTCACCCCTCCACTTT.

This chain connects TRBV5-1 to TRBJ2-2; D may be TRBD1 (5 bases). V was pared by 0 bases and J by 6 bases, with 9 bases between. From germline, CDR1 is SGHRS and CDR2 YFSETQ. This CDR3 has 14 residues. The CDR3 here is CASSLEGASGELFF. The CDR3 nucleotides are TGCGCCAGCAGCTTGGAAGGGGCCTCCGGGGAGCTGTTTTTT.

This clone was counted a single time. The J gene is TRBJ2-2, the V gene TRBV9; TRBD1 agrees at 7 bases. Trimming removed 3 bases from V and 0 bases from J; junction bases left unmatched: 5. Germline CDR1 is SGDLS and CDR2 is YYNGEE. This CDR3 has 16 amino acids. CDR3: CASSGTGAPNTGELFF. In DNA, the CDR3 is TGTGCCAGCAGCGGTACAGGGGCCCCGAACACCGGGGAGCTGTTTTTT. Filled out from reference TRBV9 and TRBJ2-2, the complete variable domain reads DSGVTQTPKHLITATGQRVTLRCSPRSGDLSVYWYQQSLDQGLQFLIQYYNGEERAKGNILERFSAQQFPDLHSELNLSSLELGDSALYFCASSGTGAPNTGELFFGEGSRLTVL.

The V call is TRBV29-1, the J call TRBJ2-7, with D tentatively TRBD1 (6 bases). The CDR3 has 12 amino acids. V lost 1 base and J lost 4, with 8 bases in between. Germline loops: CDR1 SQVTM, CDR2 ANQGSEA. The CDR3, as DNA: TGCAGCGTTGAAGGGCAGGGGTACGAGCAGTACTTC. It translates to CSVEGQGYEQYF.

The rearrangement links TRBV7-6 to TRBJ1-1; D gene ambiguous. The V end was cut by 1 base, the J end by 0 bases, with 18 bases between. CDR1 SGHVS and CDR2 FNYEAQ come from the germline V gene. The CDR3 has 18 residues. CDR3 coding DNA: TGTGCCAGCAGCTTAGTCGTCAGGACTATGGGGATGAACACTGAAGCTTTCTTT. Its protein is CASSLVVRTMGMNTEAFF.

This chain uses TRBV4-2 with TRBJ2-4; TRBD1 might be the D (6 bases). The CDR3 runs to 16 residues. From germline, CDR1 is LGHNA and CDR2 YNFKEQ. The germline V and J ends were trimmed by 0 bases and 5 bases, with 14 bases remaining between them. The CDR3 loop is CASSQEYFGGQNIQYF. CDR3 in DNA: TGTGCCAGCAGCCAAGAGTACTTTGGGGGCCAAAACATTCAGTACTTC.

The genes are TRBV5-1 and TRBJ2-1, with D perhaps matching TRBD1 (5 bases). The CDR3 covers 14 residues. CDR1 and CDR2 from the germline V gene are SGHRS and YFSETQ. Trimming left V 4 bases short and J 0 bases short, with 8 bases between. CDR3 sequence: CASSPGYSYNEQFF. The CDR3 DNA is TGCGCCAGCAGCCCAGGGTACTCCTACAATGAGCAGTTCTTC.

The chain is built from TRBV4-2 and TRBJ2-1; 11 bases line up with TRBD2. V gave up 1 base and J gave up 8 bases; unmatched junction bases: 10. Germline V gene sequence: CDR1 LGHNA, CDR2 YNFKEQ. CDR3 length: 17 amino acids. The CDR3: CASSQGGSGLAGDEQFF. CDR3 sequence (DNA): TGTGCCAGCAGCCAAGGCGGTTCCGGACTAGCGGGTGATGAGCAGTTCTTC.

V and J are TRBV4-1 and TRBJ1-1; D is undetermined. Germline CDR1 and CDR2: MGHRA and YSYEKL. Trimming pared 1 base from V and 6 bases from J, leaving 6 bases between. The CDR3 is 12 amino acids. CDR3 protein: CASSQGGPEAFF. The CDR3, as DNA: TGCGCCAGCAGCCAAGGTGGCCCTGAAGCTTTCTTT.

The chain is built from TRBV11-2 and TRBJ1-4; 8 nucleotides match TRBD1. Losses at the gene ends were 1 base for V and 8 bases for J; bases not matched to a gene: 6. The CDR3 extends over 15 amino acids. The germline V gene encodes CDR1 SGHAT and CDR2 FQNNGV. The CDR3 bases are TGTGCCAGCAGCTTAGGTCCCCGGGACAGGGAAAAACTGTTTTTT. Amino acids: CASSLGPRDREKLFF.

The rearrangement joins TRBV28 to TRBJ1-2, with D possibly TRBD1 on 5 matching bases. The CDR3 is 14 amino acids. CDR1 MDHEN and CDR2 SYDVKM come from the germline V gene. V lost 2 bases to trimming and J lost 4 bases, with 11 bases between them. The DNA of the CDR3 is TGTGCCAGCAGTTTACAGGGTAGTAGCTATGGCTACACCTTC. Translating gives CASSLQGSSYGYTF.

In the case of this clone: This specimen includes other DNA sequences encoding the same CDR3. V gene TRBV28 combines with J gene TRBJ1-5; TRBD1 is a possible D gene (5 bases). V was shortened by 6 bases and J by 2 bases, with 14 bases between the two germline ends. The CDR3 covers 15 residues. Germline CDR1 is MDHEN and CDR2 is SYDVKM. CDR3 sequence: CASSPTGGRNQPQHF. In DNA form, the CDR3 reads TGTGCCAGCAGCCCCACAGGAGGGCGCAATCAGCCCCAGCATTTT.

This clone was found a few times. The chain has TRBV19 and TRBJ2-7; possibly TRBD2 for D (5 bases). V lost 5 bases to trimming and J lost 6 bases, with 11 bases between them. Germline V gives CDR1 LNHDA, CDR2 SQIVND (reference sequence). This CDR3 comprises 12 residues. Here the CDR3 reads CASSDYLGEQYF. CDR3 sequence (DNA): TGTGCCAGTAGTGACTACCTCGGCGAGCAGTACTTC. The full variable domain, in which reference TRBV19 and TRBJ2-7 provide the parts outside the CDR3, is DGGITQSPKYLFRKEGQNVTLSCEQNLNHDAMYWYRQDPGQGLRLIYYSQIVNDFQKGDIAEGYSVSREKKESFPLTVTSAQKNPTAFYLCASSDYLGEQYFGPGTRLTVT.

This clone was counted ten times or more. The J gene is TRBJ1-5, the V gene TRBV10-3; possible D gene TRBD1, 6 bases. The CDR3 is made up of 14 amino acids. CDR1 and CDR2 from the germline V gene are ENHRY and SYGVKD. With 6 bases removed from V and 5 bases from J, the gap between germline ends came to 14 bases. CDR3 loop: CAISGHRDDQPQHF. Here the CDR3 DNA reads TGTGCCATCAGCGGGCACAGGGATGATCAGCCCCAGCATTTT.

The chain is built from TRBV7-9 and TRBJ2-7; 8 positions match TRBD1. The V gene end was trimmed by 2 bases and the J gene end by 4 bases; junction bases not matched to a gene: 4. Germline values: CDR1 SEHNR, CDR2 FQNEAQ (reference sequence). The CDR3 extends over 14 amino acids. The CDR3 region has the DNA TGTGCCAGCAGCTTACAGGGGGCAGGGTACGAGCAGTACTTC. As protein: CASSLQGAGYEQYF.

V usage is TRBV18 and J usage is TRBJ1-1; no reliable D call. Trimming took 1 base from V and 11 from J, leaving 11 bases between them. This CDR3 has 12 amino acids. Germline-derived CDR1 and CDR2 are KGHSH and LQKENI. CDR3 loop: CASSPQNSQAFF. DNA of the CDR3: TGTGCCAGCTCACCACAAAACAGTCAGGCTTTCTTT.

This clone was counted between two and nine times. The chain is built from TRBV6-6 and TRBJ2-5; possibly TRBD2 for D (6 bases). CDR1 and CDR2 from the germline V gene are MNHNY and SVGAGI (reference sequence). The CDR3 length is 15 residues. Trimming removed 6 bases at V and 2 bases at J, with 16 bases between. This chain's CDR3 is CASRIADTYQETQYF. The CDR3 DNA reads TGTGCCAGCAGGATAGCGGATACTTATCAAGAGACCCAGTACTTC.

The genes are TRBV28 and TRBJ2-1, with no clear D. CDR1 and CDR2 (germline): MDHEN, SYDVKM. Trimming stripped 4 bases from V and 7 bases from J, with 8 bases between. The CDR3 runs 12 residues. For the CDR3, the DNA is TGTGCCAGCAGTTCTATGATTAATGAGCAGTTCTTC. It codes for CASSSMINEQFF.

The count of this clone is one. The chain uses TRBV4-1 and TRBJ1-5; tentative D call: TRBD1 (5 bases). The CDR3 extends over 16 amino acids. Germline V gene data show CDR1 as MGHRA and CDR2 as YSYEKL. The ends were cut back, 0 bases at V and 1 base at J, with 10 bases in the middle. The CDR3 is CASSQDVGGSNQPQHF. CDR3 coding DNA: TGCGCCAGCAGCCAAGATGTGGGGGGGAGCAATCAGCCCCAGCATTTT.